The entry below describes one T cell receptor beta chain. In the source study's methods: Estimates of nucleated cell counts were drawn from the amplification of reference gene primers. Method: immunoSEQ multiplex PCR; TCRdb's copy keeps in-frame clones and lacks some. V, J and clone size were drawn from that table, and D and trimming were deduced from the DNA. The sample yields 23,000 or so clones, about 82% seen once. These data originate in a study of blood T cell repertoires in COVID-19. Across the whole study: Samples taken during acute and convalescent COVID-19 were collected in the United States, Italy and Spain. The cDNA or gDNA used as material had been derived from T cells, B-cell-depleted T cells, or PBMCs.

V was shortened by 7 bases and J by 0 bases, with 12 bases between the two germline ends. Per germline, CDR1 MRHNA and CDR2 SNTAGT. The CDR3 contains 14 residues. Source material: peripheral blood. This chain connects TRBV6-4 to TRBJ1-2; D is undetermined. The receptor's source is a human donor with active COVID-19. The donor label of this sample is uncertain. The chain's CDR3 is CASKPHEANYGYTF. The CDR3 DNA reads as TGTGCCAGCAAACCCCATGAGGCTAACTATGGCTACACCTTC.